This T cell receptor (beta chain) appears in the sequencing data of a study of synovial regulatory T cells in juvenile arthritis. Germline V gene data show CDR1 as SGDLS and CDR2 as YYNGEE. This CDR3 has 14 amino acids. Nucleotide data are not available. Study-wide findings and caveats: iaTreg TCR repertoires were largely private across patients and partially overlapped synovial Teff and blood CPL. CDR3 overlap with synovial Tregs was higher for iaTregs than other blood Tregs. TCR diversity was lower in inflammation-associated blood Treg cells than in other blood Treg cells.

Approximately 11-patient cohort: about 11 active juvenile idiopathic arthritis patients, 3 polyarticular, 8 oligoarticular. With regard to this clone: Antigen unknown.

Clones were read by immunoSEQ multiplex PCR, and TCRdb kept only the in-frame ones, dropping some. The sample has around 9,500 clones; the top ten hold roughly 1.9%. The origin of this receptor is a donor aged 2-30 years with juvenile idiopathic arthritis. This sequence joins TRBV9 and TRBJ2-7. The sample comprised Treg cells from blood. Indicated subset: remaining (HLA-DR-negative) circulating blood Treg cells. The CDR3 spells CASSVDSWGGEQYF.